The rows below give T cell receptor beta chains drawn from one sample of a study of blood T cells in healthy people across ages. TCRdb analysed the 5' RACE reads with MiXCR anew, one entry per CDR3 protein. The table has over 1,500,000 distinct CDR3 sequences, about two fifths seen once. Sequenced: blood. The receptors originated from a human donor in good health. CDR3s include the opening cysteine and the closing phenylalanine or tryptophan. D genes are given only for firm matches. Some rows mark clone size as missing; the rest say once, few, many or name a class of expanded clone.

>.|TRBV7-3|TRBD2|TRBJ2-1
CASSFSAGGWNEQFF
TGTGCCAGCAGCTTTTCAGCGGGGGGGTGGAATGAGCAGTTCTTC
>.|TRBV11-2|.|TRBJ1-4
CASSLRGSFPPNEKLFF
TGTGCCAGCAGCTTACGGGGGTCCTTTCCTCCTAATGAAAAACTGTTTTTT
>few|TRBV6-1|TRBD2|TRBJ2-1
CASIKAGGPNEQFF
TGTGCCAGCATTAAAGCGGGGGGGCCCAATGAGCAGTTCTTC
>.|TRBV10-3|TRBD2|TRBJ2-3
CAISDLLAGTPGGSADTQYF
TGTGCCATCAGTGATCTGCTAGCGGGGACCCCTGGTGGGTCCGCAGATACGCAGTATTTT
>.|TRBV20-1|.|TRBJ1-2
CSASLGAMHGCTF
TGCAGTGCTAGCCTGGGAGCAATGCATGGCTGCACCTTC
>few|TRBV10-3|.|TRBJ1-5
CAISGGVMGPQHF
TGTGCCATCAGTGGGGGGGTCATGGGGCCCCAGCATTTT
>.|TRBV24-1|TRBD1|TRBJ2-7
CATSQGRYEQYF
TGTGCCACCTCACAGGGGCGCTACGAGCAGTACTTC
>few|TRBV7-8|.|TRBJ2-1
CASSPPGGPNEQFF
TGTGCCAGCAGCCCCCCTGGGGGCCCCAATGAGCAGTTCTTC
>few|TRBV20-1|.|TRBJ2-1
CSARDGRVYEQFF
TGCAGTGCTAGAGATGGCAGGGTCTATGAGCAGTTCTTC
>few|TRBV15|.|TRBJ2-1
CATSSEMDLNYNEQFF
TGTGCCACCAGCAGTGAGATGGACCTAAACTACAATGAGCAGTTCTTC
>.|TRBV4-3|TRBD1|TRBJ1-5
CAGSQWTGSQPQHF
TGCGCCGGCAGCCAATGGACAGGATCCCAGCCCCAGCATTTT
>.|TRBV4-1|.|TRBJ2-5
CASSQDGAQYF
TGCGCCAGCAGCCAAGATGGAGCCCAGTACTTC
>.|TRBV7-9|.|TRBJ2-5
CASSSTRGSETQYF
TGTGCCAGCAGCTCAACACGGGGATCAGAGACCCAGTACTTC
>.|TRBV7-2|TRBD1|TRBJ2-4
CASSLGTGEEQYF
TGTGCCAGCAGCTTAGGAACAGGGGAAGAGCAGTACTTC
>few|TRBV6-2/TRBV6-3|.|TRBJ2-1
CASSYSSTPLGHSYNEQFF
TGTGCCAGCAGTTACTCGAGCACTCCACTGGGACACTCCTACAATGAGCAGTTCTTC
>.|TRBV20-1|TRBD2|TRBJ2-1
CSAIPRASGDPLHNEQFF
TGCAGTGCTATCCCCCGGGCTAGCGGGGATCCTCTGCACAATGAGCAGTTCTTC
>many|TRBV6-5|.|TRBJ2-7
CASSPPRSIEQYF
TGTGCCAGCAGTCCACCCCGGAGTATCGAGCAGTACTTC
>.|TRBV7-2|.|TRBJ2-4
CASSLERRPNIQYF
TGTGCCAGCAGCTTAGAAAGGAGGCCAAACATTCAGTACTTC
>few|TRBV3-1|.|TRBJ2-3
CASRSSRIFTLTKGDTQYF
TGTGCCAGCAGGTCCTCCAGGATCTTCACGCTAACAAAGGGAGATACGCAGTATTTT
>few|TRBV15|.|TRBJ2-7
CATRWTSYNEQYF
TGTGCCACCAGGTGGACCTCTTATAACGAGCAGTACTTC
>.|TRBV7-8|.|TRBJ1-4
CASSYMRGLGEKLFF
TGTGCCAGCAGCTATATGCGGGGACTTGGTGAAAAACTGTTTTTT
>.|TRBV28|TRBD2|TRBJ2-3
CASSLAGFRTDTQYF
TGTGCCAGCAGTCTAGCGGGGTTCAGGACAGATACGCAGTATTTT
>.|TRBV9|.|TRBJ2-3
CASSYGGFSTDTQYF
TGTGCCAGCAGCTACGGCGGGTTTAGCACAGATACGCAGTATTTT
>few|TRBV29-1|.|TRBJ1-2
CSVAIADSWPNYGYTF
TGCAGCGTTGCTATTGCGGACTCTTGGCCTAACTATGGCTACACCTTC
>.|TRBV11-2|.|TRBJ2-1
CASSLGSGKFRTITDYYNEQFF
TGTGCCAGCAGCTTAGGGTCAGGGAAGTTTAGGACGATTACAGATTATTACAATGAGCAGTTCTTC
>.|TRBV27|.|TRBJ2-5
CASSLGFMSGETQYF
TGTGCCAGCAGTTTGGGGTTTATGTCGGGAGAGACCCAGTACTTC
>.|TRBV2|.|TRBJ2-1
CASRLAPRNEQFF
TGTGCCAGCAGACTAGCCCCCCGTAATGAGCAGTTCTTC
>few|TRBV4-2|.|TRBJ1-1
CASSQGGGLTEAFF
TGTGCCAGCAGCCAGGGGGGTGGCCTCACTGAAGCTTTCTTT
>.|TRBV11-1|TRBD1|TRBJ2-1
CASSLSSPGTAVRQFF
TGTGCCAGCAGCTTAAGTTCACCGGGGACAGCTGTCCGACAGTTCTTC
>few|TRBV7-2|TRBD2|TRBJ2-7
CASSTGLAEYEQYF
TGTGCCAGCAGCACGGGACTAGCGGAGTACGAGCAGTACTTC
>few|TRBV28|.|TRBJ2-1
CASSLLDYEQFF
TGTGCCAGCAGCCTTCTAGACTATGAGCAGTTCTTC
>few|TRBV3-1|.|TRBJ1-1
CASSQDHYGLNTEAFF
TGTGCCAGCAGCCAAGATCATTACGGCTTGAACACTGAAGCTTTCTTT
>few|TRBV2|.|TRBJ1-4
CASSERRRNEKLFF
TGTGCCAGCAGTGAAAGACGGCGTAATGAAAAACTGTTTTTT
>few|TRBV10-3|.|TRBJ1-2
CAISVREADTGGYTF
TGTGCCATCAGTGTGAGAGAGGCCGATACTGGGGGCTACACCTTC
>.|TRBV7-2|TRBD1|TRBJ2-1
CASNTRTGGFNEQFF
TGTGCCAGCAACACCAGGACAGGGGGTTTCAATGAGCAGTTCTTC
>few|TRBV5-1|.|TRBJ2-7
CASSLFGNPNEQYF
TGCGCCAGCAGTCTGTTTGGGAACCCTAACGAGCAGTACTTC
>.|TRBV6-5|.|TRBJ1-2
CASSYATGLDGYTF
TGTGCCAGCAGTTACGCTACAGGGTTGGATGGCTACACCTTC
>.|TRBV28|.|TRBJ2-7
CASSPGGSDMGNEQYF
TGTGCCAGCAGCCCAGGGGGGTCCGATATGGGAAACGAGCAGTACTTC
>.|TRBV20-1|TRBD2|TRBJ2-1
CSAPGGGKNGYEQFF
TGCAGTGCTCCGGGGGGGGGTAAGAACGGGTATGAGCAGTTCTTC
>.|TRBV2|.|TRBJ1-5
CASGGDSNQPQHF
TGTGCCAGCGGTGGAGATAGCAATCAGCCCCAGCATTTT
>.|TRBV7-6|.|TRBJ2-7
CASSLQDGQTYEQYF
TGTGCCAGCAGCCTGCAGGACGGGCAAACCTACGAGCAGTACTTC
>.|TRBV28|.|TRBJ2-5
CASSPPNYGQYF
TGTGCCAGCAGCCCCCCGAACTACGGGCAGTACTTC
>.|TRBV15|TRBD1|TRBJ2-7
CATSTPGTGASYEQYF
TGTGCCACCAGCACCCCCGGGACAGGGGCATCCTACGAGCAGTACTTC
>.|TRBV2|.|TRBJ1-5
CTSSEGRPQHF
TGTACCAGCAGTGAGGGACGTCCCCAGCATTTT
>.|TRBV9|.|TRBJ2-2
CASSVRAGTGELFF
TGTGCCAGCAGCGTAAGGGCAGGAACCGGGGAGCTGTTTTTT
>.|TRBV7-9|.|TRBJ2-5
CASSLGAYPPLQETQYF
TGTGCCAGCAGCTTAGGGGCGTATCCCCCTCTCCAAGAGACCCAGTACTTC
>.|TRBV7-2|.|TRBJ1-1
CASKRDLNTEAFF
TGTGCCAGCAAGCGGGACTTGAACACTGAAGCTTTCTTT
>.|TRBV20-1|TRBD1|TRBJ2-1
CSARDRILGTGLENEQFF
TGCAGTGCTAGAGATAGAATCCTAGGGACAGGCTTGGAAAATGAGCAGTTCTTC